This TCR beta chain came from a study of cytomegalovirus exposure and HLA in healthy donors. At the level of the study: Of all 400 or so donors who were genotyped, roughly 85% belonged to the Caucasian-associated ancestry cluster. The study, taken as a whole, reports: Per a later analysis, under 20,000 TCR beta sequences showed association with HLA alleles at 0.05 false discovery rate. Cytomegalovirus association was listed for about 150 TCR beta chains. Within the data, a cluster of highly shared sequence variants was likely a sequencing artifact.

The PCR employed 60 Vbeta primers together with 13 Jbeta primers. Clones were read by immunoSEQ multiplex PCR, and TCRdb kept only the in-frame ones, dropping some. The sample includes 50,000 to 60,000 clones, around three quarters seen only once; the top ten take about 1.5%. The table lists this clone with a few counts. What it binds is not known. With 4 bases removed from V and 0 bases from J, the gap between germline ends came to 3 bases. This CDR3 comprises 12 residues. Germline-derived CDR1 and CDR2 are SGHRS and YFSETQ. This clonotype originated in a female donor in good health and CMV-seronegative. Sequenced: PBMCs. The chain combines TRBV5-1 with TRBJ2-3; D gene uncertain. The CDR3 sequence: CASSLSTDTQYF. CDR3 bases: TGCGCCAGCAGCCTGAGCACAGATACGCAGTATTTT.